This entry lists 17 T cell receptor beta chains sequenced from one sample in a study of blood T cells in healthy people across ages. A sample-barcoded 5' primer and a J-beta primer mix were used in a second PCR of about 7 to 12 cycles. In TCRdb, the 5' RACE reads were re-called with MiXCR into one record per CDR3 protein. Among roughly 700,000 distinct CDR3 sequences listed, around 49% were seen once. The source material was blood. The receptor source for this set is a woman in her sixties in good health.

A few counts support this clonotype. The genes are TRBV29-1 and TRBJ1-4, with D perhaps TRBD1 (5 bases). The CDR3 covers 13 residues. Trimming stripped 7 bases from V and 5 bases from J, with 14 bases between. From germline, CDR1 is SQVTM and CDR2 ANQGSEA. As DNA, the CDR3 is TGCAGCGCTGCCGGGACCGGGAATGAAAAACTGTTTTTT. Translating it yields CSAAGTGNEKLFF. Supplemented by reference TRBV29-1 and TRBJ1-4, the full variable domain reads SAVISQKPSRDICQRGTSLTIQCQVDSQVTMMFWYRQQPGQSLTLIATANQGSEATYESGFVIDKFPISRPNLTFSTLTVSNMSPEDSSIYLCSAAGTGNEKLFFGSGTQLSVL.

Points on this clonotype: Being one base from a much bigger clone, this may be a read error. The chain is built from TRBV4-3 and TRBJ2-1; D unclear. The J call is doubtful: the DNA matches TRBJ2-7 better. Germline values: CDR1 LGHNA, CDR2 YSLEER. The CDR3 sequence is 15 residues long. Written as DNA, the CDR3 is TGCGCCAGCAGCCAAGCCCGATACTTAGCCGATGAGCAGTACTTC. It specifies CASSQARYLADEQYF.

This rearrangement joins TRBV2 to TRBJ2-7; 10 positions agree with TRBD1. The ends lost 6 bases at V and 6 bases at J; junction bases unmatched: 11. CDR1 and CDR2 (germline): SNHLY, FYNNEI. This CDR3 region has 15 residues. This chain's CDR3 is CASSLRGQGFSEQYF. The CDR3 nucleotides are TGTGCCAGCAGCCTTAGGGGACAGGGGTTTTCCGAGCAGTACTTC. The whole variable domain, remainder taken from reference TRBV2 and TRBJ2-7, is EPEVTQTPSHQVTQMGQEVILRCVPISNHLYFYWYRQILGQKVEFLVSFYNNEISEKSEIFDDQFSVERPDGSNFTLKIRSTKLEDSAMYFCASSLRGQGFSEQYFGPGTRLTVT.

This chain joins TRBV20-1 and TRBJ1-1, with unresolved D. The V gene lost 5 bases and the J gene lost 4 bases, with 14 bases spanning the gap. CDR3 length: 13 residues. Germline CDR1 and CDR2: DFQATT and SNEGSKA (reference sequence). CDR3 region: CSAGVGGPTEAFF. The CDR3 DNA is TGCAGTGCTGGTGTCGGAGGGCCCACTGAAGCTTTCTTT.

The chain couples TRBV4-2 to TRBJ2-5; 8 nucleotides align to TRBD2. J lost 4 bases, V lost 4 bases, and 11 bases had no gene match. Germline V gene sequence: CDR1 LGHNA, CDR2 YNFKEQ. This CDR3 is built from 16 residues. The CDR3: CASSRQQREGPETQYF. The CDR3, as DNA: TGTGCCAGCAGCCGCCAACAACGGGAGGGCCCAGAGACCCAGTACTTC.

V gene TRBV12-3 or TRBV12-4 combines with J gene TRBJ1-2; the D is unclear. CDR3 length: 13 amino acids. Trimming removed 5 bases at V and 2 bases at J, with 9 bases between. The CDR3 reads CASSGRRNYGYTF. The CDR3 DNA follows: TGTGCCAGCAGTGGACGGAGAAACTATGGCTACACCTTC.

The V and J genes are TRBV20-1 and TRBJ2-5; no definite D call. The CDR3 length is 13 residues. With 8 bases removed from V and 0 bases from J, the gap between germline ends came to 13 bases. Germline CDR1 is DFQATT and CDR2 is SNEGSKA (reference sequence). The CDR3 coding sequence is TGCAGTACTATTGGCCAATACCAAGAGACCCAGTACTTC. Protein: CSTIGQYQETQYF.

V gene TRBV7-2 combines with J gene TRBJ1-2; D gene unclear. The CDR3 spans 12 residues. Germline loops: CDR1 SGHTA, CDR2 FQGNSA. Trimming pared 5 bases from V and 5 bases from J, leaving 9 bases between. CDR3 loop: CASSPDTYGYTF. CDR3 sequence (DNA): TGTGCCAGCAGCCCAGACACTTATGGCTACACCTTC.

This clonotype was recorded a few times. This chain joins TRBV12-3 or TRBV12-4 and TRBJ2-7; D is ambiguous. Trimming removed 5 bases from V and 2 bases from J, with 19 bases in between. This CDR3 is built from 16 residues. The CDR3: CASSASPERPPYEQYF. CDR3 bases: TGTGCCAGCAGTGCGTCCCCTGAGAGGCCCCCCTACGAGCAGTACTTC.

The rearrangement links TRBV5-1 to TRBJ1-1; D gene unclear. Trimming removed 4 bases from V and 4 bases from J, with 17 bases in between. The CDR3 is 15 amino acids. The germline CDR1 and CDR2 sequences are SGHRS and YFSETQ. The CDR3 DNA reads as TGCGCCAGCAGCGAAGGGCCGGGCCAGAGCACTGAAGCTTTCTTT. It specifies CASSEGPGQSTEAFF.

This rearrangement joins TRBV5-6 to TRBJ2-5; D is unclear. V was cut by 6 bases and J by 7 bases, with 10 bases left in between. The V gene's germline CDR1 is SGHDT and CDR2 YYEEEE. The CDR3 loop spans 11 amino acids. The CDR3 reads CASNSLGTQYF. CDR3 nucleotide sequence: TGTGCCAGCAACTCCCTAGGGACCCAGTACTTC.

CDR3 sequence (DNA): TGCAGCGGGACAACAAGCACAGATACGCAGTATTTT. Protein product: CSGTTSTDTQYF. This chain links TRBV29-1 with TRBJ2-3; D is perhaps TRBD1 (5 bases). The V and J ends lost 7 bases and 0 bases respectively, with 8 bases between them. The CDR3 runs to 12 residues. CDR1 and CDR2 (germline): SQVTM, ANQGSEA.

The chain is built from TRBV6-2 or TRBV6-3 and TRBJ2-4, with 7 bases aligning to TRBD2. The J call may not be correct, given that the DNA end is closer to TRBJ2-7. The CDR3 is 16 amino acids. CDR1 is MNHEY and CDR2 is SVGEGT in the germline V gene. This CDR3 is CASTQAGTIGTREQYF. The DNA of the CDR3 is TGTGCCAGCACCCAGGCCGGGACTATCGGGACCCGCGAGCAGTACTTC.

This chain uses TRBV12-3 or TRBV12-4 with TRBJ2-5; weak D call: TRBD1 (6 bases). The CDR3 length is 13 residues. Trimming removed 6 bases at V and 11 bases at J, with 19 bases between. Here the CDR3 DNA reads TGTGCCAGCAGCCCTGCAGGGGTGAATGAGCAGTACTTC. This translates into CASSPAGVNEQYF.

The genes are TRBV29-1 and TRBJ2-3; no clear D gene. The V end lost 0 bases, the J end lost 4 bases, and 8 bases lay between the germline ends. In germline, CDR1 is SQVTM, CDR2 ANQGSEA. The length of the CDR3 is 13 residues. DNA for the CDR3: TGCAGCGTTGAAGAGGGTACCGCAGATACGCAGTATTTT. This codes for CSVEEGTADTQYF.

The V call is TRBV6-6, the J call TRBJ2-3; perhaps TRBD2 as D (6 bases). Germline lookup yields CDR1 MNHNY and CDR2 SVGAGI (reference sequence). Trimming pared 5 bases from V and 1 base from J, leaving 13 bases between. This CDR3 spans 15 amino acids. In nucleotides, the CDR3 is TGTGCCAGCAGTCGCCGACAGCGGGGCACAGATACGCAGTATTTT. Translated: CASSRRQRGTDTQYF.

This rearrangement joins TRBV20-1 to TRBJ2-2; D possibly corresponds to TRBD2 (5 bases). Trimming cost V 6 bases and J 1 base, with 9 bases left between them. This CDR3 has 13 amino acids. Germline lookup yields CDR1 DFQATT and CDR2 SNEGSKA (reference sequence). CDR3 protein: CSAGSVNTGELFF. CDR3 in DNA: TGCAGTGCCGGTAGCGTGAACACCGGGGAGCTGTTTTTT.